This T cell receptor (beta chain) was recovered during a study of TIL therapy for anti-PD-1-resistant metastatic lung cancer. Study as a whole: Progressing patients received lymphodepletion, expanded TIL infusion and IL-2.

Time point reported: pre-treatment sample, taken before nivolumab and TIL therapy. Sequencing used immunoSEQ v3. Each library reached some 2 million read pairs, or roughly 4.5-6.5 million at deep level. Clones were read by immunoSEQ multiplex PCR, and TCRdb kept only the in-frame ones, dropping some. Here the sample spans about 59,000 clones, more than 60% being singletons. Trimming at V came to 1 base and at J to 4 bases, leaving 5 bases not matched to a gene. The CDR3 extends over 14 amino acids. The germline V gene encodes CDR1 SGHRS and CDR2 YFSETQ. The V and J genes are TRBV5-1 and TRBJ2-7, with 7 bases aligning to TRBD2. The material was blood, obtained at baseline. This TCR was recovered from a person aged 25 to 85 with non-small cell lung cancer. CDR3 in DNA: TGCGCCAGCAGCTTGTATGGGGGGGAGTACGAGCAGTACTTC. This codes for CASSLYGGEYEQYF.